These T cell receptor beta chains were read from a single sample in a study of CD8 T cells in Susac syndrome. TCRdb re-derived calls from the immunoSEQ multiplex PCR reads in MiXCR, one entry per CDR3 protein. The table has about 120,000 distinct CDR3 sequences, about 93% seen once. Sequencing used CD8+ T cells from PBMCs. Receptors originate from a human donor with Susac syndrome. The CDR3 runs from the conserved cysteine through the conserved F or W. The order of the fields is J gene, D gene, clone size, V gene, CDR3 protein, CDR3 DNA. The D gene is left open where the match is weak. Rows may omit the clone size; those that give it use once, few, many or a size class.

j_gene: TRBJ1-2
d_gene: .
abundance: .
v_gene: TRBV29-1
CDR3aa: CSAVGDRFYGYTF
CDR3nt: TGCAGCGCAGTTGGCGACAGGTTTTATGGCTACACCTTC

j_gene: TRBJ1-6
d_gene: .
abundance: .
v_gene: TRBV27
CDR3aa: CASSFERYSPLHF
CDR3nt: TGTGCCAGCAGTTTTGAGAGGTATTCACCCCTCCACTTT

j_gene: TRBJ2-1
d_gene: TRBD2
abundance: .
v_gene: TRBV12-3/TRBV12-4
CDR3aa: CASSPRDYEQFF
CDR3nt: TGTGCCAGCAGCCCCAGGGACTACGAGCAGTTCTTC

j_gene: TRBJ1-4
d_gene: .
abundance: once
v_gene: TRBV15
CDR3aa: CATSRAGTGGEKLFF
CDR3nt: TGTGCCACCAGCAGAGCCGGGACCGGCGGTGAAAAACTGTTTTTT

j_gene: TRBJ2-1
d_gene: .
abundance: .
v_gene: TRBV4-2
CDR3aa: CASSQEIAGRNEQFF
CDR3nt: TGTGCCAGCAGCCAAGAGATAGCCGGCCGTAATGAGCAGTTCTTC

j_gene: TRBJ2-1
d_gene: .
abundance: once
v_gene: TRBV20-1
CDR3aa: CSANPYMGTSYNEQFF
CDR3nt: TGCAGTGCAAACCCCTACATGGGCACCTCCTACAATGAGCAGTTCTTC

j_gene: TRBJ2-1
d_gene: .
abundance: .
v_gene: TRBV9
CDR3aa: CASSVEVDQRNEQFF
CDR3nt: TGTGCCAGCAGCGTAGAGGTTGATCAGAGGAATGAGCAGTTCTTC

j_gene: TRBJ2-7
d_gene: TRBD2
abundance: .
v_gene: TRBV4-1
CDR3aa: CASTTQPGLANEQYF
CDR3nt: TGCGCCAGCACCACACAGCCGGGACTAGCGAACGAGCAGTACTTC

j_gene: TRBJ2-1
d_gene: .
abundance: .
v_gene: TRBV27
CDR3aa: CASSLMEANEQFF
CDR3nt: TGTGCCAGCAGTTTAATGGAGGCCAATGAGCAGTTCTTC

j_gene: TRBJ2-2
d_gene: .
abundance: once
v_gene: TRBV4-3
CDR3aa: CASSQDGDSGELFF
CDR3nt: TGCGCCAGCAGCCAAGATGGAGATAGCGGGGAGCTGTTTTTT

j_gene: TRBJ2-5
d_gene: .
abundance: .
v_gene: TRBV12-3/TRBV12-4
CDR3aa: CASSFWGRETQYF
CDR3nt: TGTGCCAGCAGTTTCTGGGGGAGAGAGACCCAGTACTTC

j_gene: TRBJ2-3
d_gene: TRBD2
abundance: .
v_gene: TRBV7-8
CDR3aa: CASSLGTSGGATDTQYF
CDR3nt: TGTGCCAGCAGCCTAGGGACTAGCGGGGGGGCCACAGATACGCAGTATTTT

j_gene: TRBJ2-3
d_gene: .
abundance: .
v_gene: TRBV2
CDR3aa: CASPCSSTDTQYF
CDR3nt: TGTGCCAGCCCCTGTTCTAGCACAGATACGCAGTATTTT

j_gene: TRBJ2-3
d_gene: .
abundance: .
v_gene: TRBV5-8
CDR3aa: CASSLVDRRDTQYF
CDR3nt: TGTGCCAGCAGCTTGGTAGATAGGAGAGATACGCAGTATTTT

j_gene: TRBJ1-1
d_gene: .
abundance: .
v_gene: TRBV6-5
CDR3aa: CASSYVDSNTEAFF
CDR3nt: TGTGCCAGCAGTTACGTGGACAGTAACACTGAAGCTTTCTTT

j_gene: TRBJ2-3
d_gene: .
abundance: .
v_gene: TRBV4-3
CDR3aa: CASSQVDFRTLGDTQYF
CDR3nt: TGCGCCAGCAGCCAGGTGGATTTCCGCACGTTGGGAGATACGCAGTATTTT

j_gene: TRBJ2-5
d_gene: .
abundance: .
v_gene: TRBV3-1
CDR3aa: CASSQGPGETQYF
CDR3nt: TGTGCCAGCAGCCAAGGTCCCGGGGAGACCCAGTACTTC

j_gene: TRBJ2-7
d_gene: .
abundance: .
v_gene: TRBV29-1
CDR3aa: CSVERRLYEQYF
CDR3nt: TGCAGCGTTGAACGGAGGCTCTACGAGCAGTACTTC

j_gene: TRBJ2-7
d_gene: .
abundance: few
v_gene: TRBV12-3/TRBV12-4
CDR3aa: CASSLAGDSYEQYF
CDR3nt: TGTGCCAGCAGTTTAGCGGGGGACTCCTACGAGCAGTACTTC

j_gene: TRBJ2-3
d_gene: TRBD2
abundance: .
v_gene: TRBV5-6
CDR3aa: CASSSRGAFTDTQYF
CDR3nt: TGTGCCAGCAGCTCGCGGGGGGCCTTCACAGATACGCAGTATTTT

j_gene: TRBJ2-7
d_gene: TRBD1
abundance: .
v_gene: TRBV15
CDR3aa: CATSNGQGDYEQYF
CDR3nt: TGTGCCACCAGCAACGGACAGGGGGACTACGAGCAGTACTTC

j_gene: TRBJ1-6
d_gene: TRBD1
abundance: .
v_gene: TRBV12-3/TRBV12-4
CDR3aa: CASSFWRTGEGNFSSPLHF
CDR3nt: TGTGCCAGCAGTTTTTGGCGGACAGGGGAAGGGAATTTCAGCTCACCCCTCCACTTT

j_gene: TRBJ2-5
d_gene: .
abundance: .
v_gene: TRBV4-3
CDR3aa: CASSQDYEETQYF
CDR3nt: TGCGCCAGCAGCCAAGATTACGAAGAGACCCAGTACTTC

j_gene: TRBJ2-7
d_gene: .
abundance: .
v_gene: TRBV5-6
CDR3aa: CASSFRAPYEQYF
CDR3nt: TGTGCCAGCAGCTTCAGGGCCCCCTACGAGCAGTACTTC

j_gene: TRBJ2-1
d_gene: TRBD2
abundance: .
v_gene: TRBV2
CDR3aa: CASRTSGGAIRNEQFF
CDR3nt: TGTGCCAGCAGGACTAGCGGGGGGGCAATTAGAAATGAGCAGTTCTTC

j_gene: TRBJ2-1
d_gene: TRBD2
abundance: once
v_gene: TRBV9
CDR3aa: CASSVRGGAYNEQFF
CDR3nt: TGTGCCAGCAGCGTGCGCGGGGGAGCCTACAATGAGCAGTTCTTC

j_gene: TRBJ1-2
d_gene: .
abundance: .
v_gene: TRBV29-1
CDR3aa: CSVEPVNLHGYTF
CDR3nt: TGCAGCGTTGAACCAGTAAACCTGCATGGCTACACCTTC

j_gene: TRBJ1-2
d_gene: TRBD1
abundance: .
v_gene: TRBV6-6
CDR3aa: CASIPTGGYPYGYTF
CDR3nt: TGTGCCAGCATCCCAACAGGGGGCTACCCGTATGGCTACACCTTC

j_gene: TRBJ1-4
d_gene: .
abundance: .
v_gene: TRBV15
CDR3aa: CATSTDRKTNEKLFF
CDR3nt: TGTGCCACCAGTACCGACAGGAAGACTAATGAAAAACTGTTTTTT

j_gene: TRBJ1-2
d_gene: TRBD1
abundance: .
v_gene: TRBV10-3
CDR3aa: CAISEAGTGGKDGYTF
CDR3nt: TGTGCCATCAGTGAGGCCGGGACAGGGGGTAAGGATGGCTACACCTTC

j_gene: TRBJ2-5
d_gene: .
abundance: .
v_gene: TRBV3-1
CDR3aa: CASSQEGLGETQYF
CDR3nt: TGTGCCAGCAGCCAAGAAGGGTTGGGGGAGACCCAGTACTTC

j_gene: TRBJ1-1
d_gene: .
abundance: .
v_gene: TRBV3-1
CDR3aa: CASSQATGVTEAFF
CDR3nt: TGTGCCAGCAGCCAAGCGACAGGCGTCACTGAAGCTTTCTTT

j_gene: TRBJ2-3
d_gene: .
abundance: .
v_gene: TRBV27
CDR3aa: CASSLSSRGWTDTQYF
CDR3nt: TGTGCCAGCAGTTTATCGTCGAGGGGCTGGACAGATACGCAGTATTTT

j_gene: TRBJ1-5
d_gene: .
abundance: .
v_gene: TRBV7-9
CDR3aa: CASSPGTVIEPQHF
CDR3nt: TGTGCCAGCAGCCCCGGGACGGTCATTGAGCCCCAGCATTTT

j_gene: TRBJ2-7
d_gene: .
abundance: .
v_gene: TRBV11-2
CDR3aa: CASSLTRLGEQYF
CDR3nt: TGTGCCAGCAGCCTAACTAGGTTGGGCGAGCAGTACTTC

j_gene: TRBJ2-7
d_gene: .
abundance: .
v_gene: TRBV13
CDR3aa: CASSIQTAPSYEQYF
CDR3nt: TGTGCCAGCAGCATCCAGACAGCCCCCTCCTACGAGCAGTACTTC

j_gene: TRBJ2-1
d_gene: TRBD1
abundance: .
v_gene: TRBV24-1
CDR3aa: CATSDGQGNEQFF
CDR3nt: TGTGCCACCAGTGATGGACAGGGGAATGAGCAGTTCTTC

j_gene: TRBJ2-6
d_gene: TRBD1
abundance: .
v_gene: TRBV4-3
CDR3aa: CASRRDRGPGANVLTF
CDR3nt: TGCGCCAGCCGCCGGGACAGGGGGCCAGGGGCCAACGTCCTGACTTTC

j_gene: TRBJ2-1
d_gene: .
abundance: .
v_gene: TRBV19
CDR3aa: CASSSLRDGYNEQFF
CDR3nt: TGTGCCAGTAGTTCCCTCCGGGACGGCTACAATGAGCAGTTCTTC

j_gene: TRBJ2-1
d_gene: .
abundance: once
v_gene: TRBV7-9
CDR3aa: CAGGSTDEQFF
CDR3nt: TGTGCTGGTGGGTCGACAGATGAGCAGTTCTTC

j_gene: TRBJ2-5
d_gene: TRBD2
abundance: .
v_gene: TRBV4-1
CDR3aa: CASSRPGLAGETQYF
CDR3nt: TGCGCCAGCAGCCGACCGGGACTAGCGGGAGAGACCCAGTACTTC

j_gene: TRBJ2-3
d_gene: .
abundance: .
v_gene: TRBV20-1
CDR3aa: CSPTPGTSSTDTQYF
CDR3nt: TGCAGTCCTACTCCCGGGACATCTAGCACAGATACGCAGTATTTT

j_gene: TRBJ2-5
d_gene: .
abundance: .
v_gene: TRBV6-2/TRBV6-3
CDR3aa: CASSYVPETQYF
CDR3nt: TGTGCCAGCAGTTATGTTCCAGAGACCCAGTACTTC

j_gene: TRBJ1-1
d_gene: .
abundance: .
v_gene: TRBV29-1
CDR3aa: CSVDNLNTEAFF
CDR3nt: TGCAGCGTTGACAACCTGAACACTGAAGCTTTCTTT

j_gene: TRBJ2-7
d_gene: TRBD1
abundance: .
v_gene: TRBV29-1
CDR3aa: CSVEELGQVEQYF
CDR3nt: TGCAGCGTTGAAGAGTTGGGACAGGTCGAGCAGTACTTC

j_gene: TRBJ1-5
d_gene: TRBD1
abundance: .
v_gene: TRBV19
CDR3aa: CASSPRTGEAQPQHF
CDR3nt: TGTGCCAGTAGTCCCCGGACAGGGGAGGCTCAGCCCCAGCATTTT

j_gene: TRBJ2-7
d_gene: TRBD1
abundance: .
v_gene: TRBV29-1
CDR3aa: CSVDGQGYNSYEQYF
CDR3nt: TGCAGCGTTGACGGACAGGGTTACAATTCCTACGAGCAGTACTTC

j_gene: TRBJ2-7
d_gene: TRBD2
abundance: .
v_gene: TRBV29-1
CDR3aa: CSVQRGYEQYF
CDR3nt: TGCAGCGTTCAGCGGGGTTACGAGCAGTACTTC

j_gene: TRBJ2-2
d_gene: TRBD1
abundance: .
v_gene: TRBV15
CDR3aa: CATSVSGTGTTGELFF
CDR3nt: TGTGCCACCAGCGTTTCCGGGACAGGGACCACCGGGGAGCTGTTTTTT

j_gene: TRBJ1-1
d_gene: TRBD1
abundance: few
v_gene: TRBV29-1
CDR3aa: CSATGANTEAFF
CDR3nt: TGCAGCGCTACAGGGGCTAACACTGAAGCTTTTTTT

j_gene: TRBJ2-4
d_gene: .
abundance: .
v_gene: TRBV7-3
CDR3aa: CASSLLGGREGAKNIQYF
CDR3nt: TGTGCCAGCAGCTTGTTGGGGGGAAGGGAAGGGGCCAAAAACATTCAGTACTTC

j_gene: TRBJ2-6
d_gene: .
abundance: .
v_gene: TRBV14
CDR3aa: CASSPLGESGANVLTF
CDR3nt: TGTGCCAGCAGCCCCTTAGGGGAATCTGGGGCCAACGTCCTGACTTTC

j_gene: TRBJ1-2
d_gene: TRBD1
abundance: .
v_gene: TRBV15
CDR3aa: CATSSLLTGLGGGYTF
CDR3nt: TGTGCCACCAGCAGCCTTTTGACAGGGCTCGGGGGAGGCTACACCTTC

j_gene: TRBJ1-4
d_gene: .
abundance: .
v_gene: TRBV27
CDR3aa: CASRLGTTNEKLFF
CDR3nt: TGTGCCAGCAGGCTTGGAACAACTAATGAAAAACTGTTTTTT

j_gene: TRBJ1-1
d_gene: .
abundance: .
v_gene: TRBV6-7
CDR3aa: CASSYSRAGDTEAFF
CDR3nt: TGTGCCAGCAGTTACTCTAGGGCCGGGGACACTGAAGCTTTCTTT

j_gene: TRBJ2-3
d_gene: .
abundance: .
v_gene: TRBV11-2
CDR3aa: CASSLDGGSTDTQYF
CDR3nt: TGTGCCAGCAGCTTAGACGGGGGTAGCACAGATACGCAGTATTTT

j_gene: TRBJ1-2
d_gene: .
abundance: .
v_gene: TRBV6-1
CDR3aa: CATGEGSNYGYTF
CDR3nt: TGTGCCACTGGGGAGGGGTCGAACTATGGCTACACCTTC

j_gene: TRBJ2-3
d_gene: .
abundance: once
v_gene: TRBV11-2
CDR3aa: CASSLGPRGDTQYF
CDR3nt: TGTGCCAGCAGCTTGGGCCCTCGGGGAGATACGCAGTATTTT

j_gene: TRBJ2-7
d_gene: .
abundance: .
v_gene: TRBV20-1
CDR3aa: CSARGTASYEQYF
CDR3nt: TGCAGTGCTAGGGGGACTGCTTCCTACGAGCAGTACTTC